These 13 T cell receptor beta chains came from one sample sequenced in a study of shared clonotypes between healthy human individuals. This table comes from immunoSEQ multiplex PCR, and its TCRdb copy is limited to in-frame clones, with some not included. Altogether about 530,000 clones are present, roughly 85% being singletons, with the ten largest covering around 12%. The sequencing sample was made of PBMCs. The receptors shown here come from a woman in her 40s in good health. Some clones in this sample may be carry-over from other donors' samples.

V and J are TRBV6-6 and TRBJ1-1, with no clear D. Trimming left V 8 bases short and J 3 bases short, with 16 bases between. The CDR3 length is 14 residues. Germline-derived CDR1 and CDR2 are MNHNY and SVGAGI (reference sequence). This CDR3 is CASSRFQRDTEAFF. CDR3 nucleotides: TGTGCCAGCTCCCGTTTCCAGCGGGACACTGAAGCTTTCTTT.

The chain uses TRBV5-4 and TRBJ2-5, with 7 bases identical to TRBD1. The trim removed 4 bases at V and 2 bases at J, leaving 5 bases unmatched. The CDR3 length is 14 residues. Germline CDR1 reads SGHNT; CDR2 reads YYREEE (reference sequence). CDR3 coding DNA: TGTGCCAGCAGCCCACAGGGGCGGCAAGAGACCCAGTACTTC. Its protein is CASSPQGRQETQYF.

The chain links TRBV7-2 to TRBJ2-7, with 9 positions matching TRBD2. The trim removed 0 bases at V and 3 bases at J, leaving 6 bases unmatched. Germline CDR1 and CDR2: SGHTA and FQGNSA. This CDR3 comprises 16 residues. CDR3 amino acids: CASSLARLAEIYEQYF. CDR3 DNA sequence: TGTGCCAGCAGCTTAGCCCGACTAGCGGAAATCTACGAGCAGTACTTC.

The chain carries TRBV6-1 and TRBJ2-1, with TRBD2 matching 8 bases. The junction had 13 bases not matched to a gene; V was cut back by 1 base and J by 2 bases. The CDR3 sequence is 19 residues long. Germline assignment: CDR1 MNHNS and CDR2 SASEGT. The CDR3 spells CASSEERTVSGNPYNEQFF. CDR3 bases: TGTGCCAGCAGTGAAGAGCGGACAGTTAGCGGGAATCCCTACAATGAGCAGTTCTTC.

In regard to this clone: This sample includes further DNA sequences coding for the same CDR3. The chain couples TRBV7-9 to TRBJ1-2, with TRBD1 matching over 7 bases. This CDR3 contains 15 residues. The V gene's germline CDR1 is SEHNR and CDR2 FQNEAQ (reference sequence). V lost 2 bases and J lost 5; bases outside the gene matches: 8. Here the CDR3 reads CASSLSGTEVYGYTF. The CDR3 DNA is TGTGCCAGCAGCTTATCCGGGACAGAAGTTTATGGCTACACCTTC. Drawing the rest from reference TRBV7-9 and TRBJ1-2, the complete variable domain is DTGVSQNPRHKITKRGQNVTFRCDPISEHNRLYWYRQTLGQGPEFLTYFQNEAQLEKSRLLSDRFSAERPKGSFSTLEIQRTEQGDSAMYLCASSLSGTEVYGYTFGSGTRLTVV.

CDR3 DNA: TGTGCCAGCAGTTACTCGCCAGGGCCAGATACGCAGTATTTT. It translates to CASSYSPGPDTQYF. V usage is TRBV6-6 and J usage is TRBJ2-3; the D gene is possibly TRBD1 (5 bases). Trimming left V 0 bases short and J 4 bases short, with 8 bases between. The CDR3 has 14 residues. The germline gives CDR1 MNHNY, CDR2 SVGAGI (reference sequence).

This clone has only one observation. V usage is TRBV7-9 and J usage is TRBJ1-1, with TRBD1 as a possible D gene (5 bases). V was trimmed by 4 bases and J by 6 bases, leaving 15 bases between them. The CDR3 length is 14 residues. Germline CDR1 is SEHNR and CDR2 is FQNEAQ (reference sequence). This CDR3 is CASSSGGGYAEAFF. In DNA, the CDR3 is TGTGCCAGCAGCTCCGGTGGGGGGTACGCTGAAGCTTTCTTT.

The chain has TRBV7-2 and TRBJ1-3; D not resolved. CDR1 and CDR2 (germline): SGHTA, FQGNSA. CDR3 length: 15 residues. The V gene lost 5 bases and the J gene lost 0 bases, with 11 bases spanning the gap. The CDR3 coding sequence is TGTGCCAGCAGCCCCGAGACCTTCTCTGGAAACACCATATATTTT. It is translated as CASSPETFSGNTIYF.

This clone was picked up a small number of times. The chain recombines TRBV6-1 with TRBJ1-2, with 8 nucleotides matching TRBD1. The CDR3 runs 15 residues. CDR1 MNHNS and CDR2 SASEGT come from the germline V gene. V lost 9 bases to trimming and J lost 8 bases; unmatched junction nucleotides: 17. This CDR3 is CASSGTGSSLGGYTF. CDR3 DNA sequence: TGTGCCAGTTCCGGGACAGGCTCTTCCCTGGGCGGCTACACCTTC.

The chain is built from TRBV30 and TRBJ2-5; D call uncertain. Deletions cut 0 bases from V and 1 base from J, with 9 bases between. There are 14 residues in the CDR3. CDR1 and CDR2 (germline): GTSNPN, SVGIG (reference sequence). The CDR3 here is CAWSVQGGQETQYF. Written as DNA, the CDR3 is TGTGCCTGGAGTGTACAAGGTGGCCAAGAGACCCAGTACTTC. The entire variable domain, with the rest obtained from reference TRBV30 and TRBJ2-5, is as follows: SQTIHQWPATLVQPVGSPLSLECTVEGTSNPNLYWYRQAAGRGLQLLFYSVGIGQISSEVPQNLSASRPQDRQFILSSKKLLLSDSGFYLCAWSVQGGQETQYFGPGTRLLVL.

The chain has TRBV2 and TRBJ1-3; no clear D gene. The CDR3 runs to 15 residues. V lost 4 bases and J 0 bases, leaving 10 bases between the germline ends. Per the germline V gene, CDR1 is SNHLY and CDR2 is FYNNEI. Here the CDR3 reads CASSGGAASGNTIYF. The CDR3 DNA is TGTGCCAGCAGTGGGGGAGCAGCCTCTGGAAACACCATATATTTT.

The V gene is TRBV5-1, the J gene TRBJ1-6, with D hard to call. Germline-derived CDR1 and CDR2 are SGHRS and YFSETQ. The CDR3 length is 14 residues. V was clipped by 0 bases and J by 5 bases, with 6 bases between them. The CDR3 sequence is CASSLAADNSPLHF. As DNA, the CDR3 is TGCGCCAGCAGCTTGGCGGCAGATAATTCACCCCTCCACTTT.

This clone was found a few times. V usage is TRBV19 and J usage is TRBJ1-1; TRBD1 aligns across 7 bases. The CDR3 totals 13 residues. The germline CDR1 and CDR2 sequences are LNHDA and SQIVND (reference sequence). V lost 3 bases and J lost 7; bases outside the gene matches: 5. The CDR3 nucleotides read TGTGCCAGTAGTATGCCGGGACAGATTGAAGCTTTCTTT. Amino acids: CASSMPGQIEAFF. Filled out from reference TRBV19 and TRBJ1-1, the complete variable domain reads DGGITQSPKYLFRKEGQNVTLSCEQNLNHDAMYWYRQDPGQGLRLIYYSQIVNDFQKGDIAEGYSVSREKKESFPLTVTSAQKNPTAFYLCASSMPGQIEAFFGQGTRLTVV.